This T cell receptor beta chain comes out of a study of cytomegalovirus exposure and HLA in healthy donors. The study's findings and limits: Investigators reported over 150 TCR beta chains as tied to cytomegalovirus. Later genetic work tied a missense DCLRE1C variant to beta-chain V and J trimming. One later analysis reportedly identified an Asian-associated ancestry cluster that showed fewer N-insertions than the roughly 670-donor mean.

Note on this clone: The antigen is unknown.

The PCR used 60 Vbeta and 13 Jbeta primers. Authors' analysis steps: Counted up in a later analysis, unique TCR beta chains came to approximately 83 million, with around 12 million shared. Assay: immunoSEQ multiplex PCR; the TCRdb copy retains only in-frame clones and omits some. The V and J calls and the clone size are those of that table, but D and trimming were determined from the DNA. Here the sample spans around 180,000 clones, about 78% being singletons. Sequenced material: PBMCs. The receptor was derived from a middle-aged man in good health and CMV-seronegative.

The CDR3 loop is CASSWGVGRGTDTQYF. CDR3 coding DNA: TGTGCCAGCAGCTGGGGGGTTGGGCGGGGCACAGATACGCAGTATTTT. The V call is TRBV5-4, the J call TRBJ2-3, with D perhaps TRBD2 (6 bases). Deletions cut 3 bases from V and 1 base from J, with 15 bases between. The CDR3 runs to 16 residues. CDR1 is SGHNT, CDR2 YYREEE, per germline (reference sequence).